The sequence of this T cell receptor (beta chain) was determined in a study of cytomegalovirus exposure and HLA in healthy donors. General study results and limits: It was reported in a later analysis that an Asian-associated ancestry cluster showed fewer N-insertions than the approximately 700-donor mean. More clonal expansion characterized HLA-associated TCR beta chains than equally common others in a later analysis.

A multiplex PCR was run with 60 Vbeta primers and 13 Jbeta primers. Here immunoSEQ multiplex PCR was the method, and the copy in TCRdb shows in-frame clones only, minus some. The data show about 97,000 clones, with over 75% seen just once and more than 5% held by the top ten. Points on this clone: Its antigen is as yet unknown. A read error may account for a junction end that differs from germline.

CDR3 length: 10 amino acids. Germline CDR1 is SEHNR and CDR2 is FQNEAQ (reference sequence). The chain joins TRBV7-9 to TRBJ2-3; D gene ambiguous. This receptor was obtained from a man in his forties in good health and CMV-seropositive. The material sequenced was PBMCs. CDR3 region: CSSSSNTQYF. CDR3 nucleotide sequence: TGTTCCAGCAGCTCAAATACGCAGTATTTT.